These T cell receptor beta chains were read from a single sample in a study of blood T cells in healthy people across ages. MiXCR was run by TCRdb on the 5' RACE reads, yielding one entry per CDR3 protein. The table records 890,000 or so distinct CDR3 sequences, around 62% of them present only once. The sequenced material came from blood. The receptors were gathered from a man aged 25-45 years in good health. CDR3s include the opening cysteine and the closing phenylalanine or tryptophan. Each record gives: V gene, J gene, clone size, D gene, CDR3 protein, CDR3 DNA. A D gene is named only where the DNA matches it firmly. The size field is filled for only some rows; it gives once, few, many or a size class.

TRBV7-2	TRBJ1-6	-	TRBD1	CASSFGALTTGNNSPLHF	TGTGCCAGCAGCTTTGGCGCCCTTACGACAGGGAATAATTCACCCCTCCACTTT
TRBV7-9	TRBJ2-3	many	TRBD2	CASSLTGGQGDTQYF	TGTGCCAGCAGCTTAACGGGGGGGCAAGGAGATACGCAGTATTTT
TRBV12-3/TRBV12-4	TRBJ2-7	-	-	CASSGGVNEQYF	TGTGCCAGCAGTGGGGGTGTAAACGAGCAGTACTTC
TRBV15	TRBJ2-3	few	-	CATSTGGSTVRAQYF	TGTGCCACCAGCACAGGCGGGTCGACAGTTCGGGCGCAGTATTTT
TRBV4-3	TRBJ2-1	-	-	CASSQGDSPYNEQFF	TGCGCCAGCAGCCAAGGGGACTCTCCCTACAATGAGCAGTTCTTC
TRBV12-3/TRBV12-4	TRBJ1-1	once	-	CASSPHGLDLGAFF	TGTGCCAGCAGTCCCCACGGGTTGGATCTGGGAGCTTTCTTT
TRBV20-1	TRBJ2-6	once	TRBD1	CSAHPGQGALGANVLTF	TGCAGTGCCCATCCGGGACAGGGGGCGCTTGGGGCCAACGTCCTGACTTTC
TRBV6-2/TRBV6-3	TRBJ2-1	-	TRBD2	CASSPGRANEQFF	TGTGCCAGCAGCCCTGGGAGGGCCAATGAGCAGTTCTTC
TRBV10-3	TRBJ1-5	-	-	CAISEGGAYYQPQHF	TGTGCCATCAGCGAGGGAGGGGCGTATTATCAGCCCCAGCATTTT
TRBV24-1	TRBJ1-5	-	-	CATSAGARSNQPQHF	TGTGCCACCAGTGCAGGGGCCCGTAGCAATCAGCCCCAGCATTTT